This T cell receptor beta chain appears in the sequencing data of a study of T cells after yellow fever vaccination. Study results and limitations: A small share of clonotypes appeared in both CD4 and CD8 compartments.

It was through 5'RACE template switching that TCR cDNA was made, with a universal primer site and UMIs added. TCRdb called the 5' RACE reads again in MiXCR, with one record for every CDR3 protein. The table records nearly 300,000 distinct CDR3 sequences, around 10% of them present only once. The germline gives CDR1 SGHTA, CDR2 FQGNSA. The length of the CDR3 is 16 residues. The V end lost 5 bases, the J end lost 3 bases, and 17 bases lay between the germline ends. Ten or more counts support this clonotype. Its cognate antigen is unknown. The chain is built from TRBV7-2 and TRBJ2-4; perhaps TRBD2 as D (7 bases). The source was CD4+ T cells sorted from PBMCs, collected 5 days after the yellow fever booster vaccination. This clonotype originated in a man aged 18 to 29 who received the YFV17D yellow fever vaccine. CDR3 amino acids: CASSHHTGRDKNIQYF. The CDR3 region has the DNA TGTGCCAGCAGCCATCATACAGGGAGGGACAAAAACATTCAGTACTTC.